This T cell receptor beta chain was obtained from a study of T cell repertoires in cytomegalovirus infection. Study overall: Matching HLA type, along with CMV infection, was indicated by public TCR beta signatures.

This clonotype occurred many times. Antigen: not known. General study findings and limits: Clonotype analysis showed dominance of the ex vivo response by HLA-C-restricted CMV-specific TCR beta clonotypes.

The J segment lost 7 bases and the V segment lost 5 bases, leaving 8 bases of the junction unmatched. Germline V CDR1 and CDR2: SGHVS, FQNEAQ. The CDR3 is 14 amino acids. TCRdb re-analysed the reads in MiXCR, keeping a single row per CDR3 protein. The data show approximately 500,000 distinct CDR3 sequences, over 9% seen once. V usage is TRBV7-8 and J usage is TRBJ1-3; TRBD1 matches 7 bases. Material for sequencing was PBMCs. The TCR originated in a human donor in good health (CMV status not recorded). Some clones in this sample may be carry-over from other donors' samples. This chain's CDR3 is CASSPGRGRNTIYF. The CDR3 DNA follows: TGTGCCAGCAGCCCCGGGAGGGGGCGGAACACCATATATTTT.